The rows below give T cell receptor beta chains drawn from one sample of a study of blood T cell repertoires in COVID-19. Clones were read by immunoSEQ multiplex PCR, and TCRdb kept only the in-frame ones, dropping some. The sample includes under 200,000 clones, 85% to 90% of them seen just once. The sequencing sample was made of PBMCs or T cells enriched from blood (not recorded which). The receptor set was obtained from a woman aged 50 to 60 who had recovered from COVID-19. Both conserved end residues are part of each CDR3. The order of the fields is D gene, J gene, clone size, V gene, CDR3 protein, CDR3 DNA. The D gene is left open where the match is weak. Only part of the rows carry a size: once, few, many, or a class if the clone is expanded.

>TRBD2|TRBJ2-7|-|TRBV7-2
CASSVAGTSGTYEQYF
TGTGCCAGCAGCGTAGCCGGGACTAGCGGAACCTACGAGCAGTACTTC
>-|TRBJ1-1|-|TRBV19
CASRSRGNTEAFF
TGTGCCAGTCGGAGTCGGGGTAACACTGAAGCTTTCTTT
>-|TRBJ2-5|-|TRBV2
CASSEPQGTQETQYF
TGTGCCAGCAGTGAACCACAGGGAACGCAAGAGACCCAGTACTTC
>-|TRBJ2-2|-|TRBV27
CASSPQYQRTGELFF
TGTGCCAGCAGTCCCCAATACCAACGGACCGGGGAGCTGTTTTTT
>-|TRBJ2-7|-|TRBV9
CASSAGHQSSYEQYF
TGTGCCAGCAGCGCGGGACACCAGAGCTCCTACGAGCAGTACTTC
>-|TRBJ1-6|-|TRBV11-3
CASQGTGSPLHF
TGTGCCAGTCAGGGCACTGGCTCACCCCTCCACTTT
>-|TRBJ1-2|-|TRBV10-3
CAISDSPSGAGYGYTF
TGTGCCATCAGTGACTCTCCCTCAGGGGCGGGCTATGGCTACACCTTC
>-|TRBJ1-5|once|TRBV10-1
CAGGPKPNRPQHF
TGCGCGGGGGGACCTAAGCCAAATCGGCCCCAGCATTTT
>-|TRBJ2-2|-|TRBV5-5
CASSSAAEFTGELFF
TGTGCCAGCAGTTCGGCGGCTGAGTTCACCGGGGAGCTGTTTTTT
>TRBD2|TRBJ2-3|-|TRBV7-3
CASSRGTSGGTDTQYF
TGTGCCAGCAGCCGCGGGACTAGCGGGGGCACAGATACGCAGTATTTT
>TRBD1|TRBJ2-3|-|TRBV7-9
CASSLEGGRGTDTQYF
TGTGCCAGCAGCTTAGAAGGGGGCCGAGGGACAGATACGCAGTATTTT
>TRBD2|TRBJ2-5|-|TRBV9
CASSEGLAAQETQYF
TGTGCCAGCAGCGAGGGTCTAGCGGCCCAAGAGACCCAGTACTTC
>-|TRBJ2-1|-|TRBV19
CASSIELTRASNEQFF
TGTGCCAGTAGTATAGAATTAACACGAGCTAGCAATGAGCAGTTCTTC
>TRBD1|TRBJ1-1|-|TRBV5-4
CASSPLAQGPNTEAFF
TGTGCCAGCAGCCCACTGGCACAGGGGCCGAACACTGAAGCTTTCTTT
>TRBD1|TRBJ2-3|few|TRBV2
CASTRGRTSTDTQYF
TGTGCCAGCACTAGGGGGCGGACTAGCACAGATACGCAGTATTTT
>-|TRBJ1-1|-|TRBV5-1
CASSGPGRLNTEAFF
TGCGCCAGCAGCGGTCCGGGTCGATTGAACACTGAAGCTTTCTTT
>-|TRBJ1-2|-|TRBV6-5
CASSPKWGQGNGYTF
TGTGCCAGCAGTCCTAAGTGGGGGCAGGGTAACGGCTACACCTTC
>TRBD1|TRBJ2-7|few|TRBV5-1
CASSPHLGQAYEQYF
TGCGCCAGCAGCCCCCACCTGGGACAGGCCTACGAGCAGTACTTC
>-|TRBJ2-5|once|TRBV3-1/TRBV3-2
CASSPDAGAETQYF
TGTGCCAGCAGCCCAGACGCGGGGGCCGAGACCCAGTACTTC
>-|TRBJ2-1|once|TRBV24-1
CATSDWGRGRGSYNEQFF
TGTGCCACCAGTGATTGGGGCAGGGGAAGGGGCTCCTACAATGAGCAGTTCTTC
>-|TRBJ1-6|-|TRBV6-5
CASRDGGASPLHF
TGTGCCAGCCGAGACGGGGGGGCCTCACCCCTCCACTTT
>-|TRBJ2-5|-|TRBV27
CASSFNRETQYF
TGTGCCAGCAGTTTTAATCGAGAGACCCAGTACTTC
>-|TRBJ2-5|-|TRBV5-1
CASSPLVRKETQYF
TGCGCCAGCAGCCCGTTGGTGCGGAAAGAGACCCAGTACTTC
>-|TRBJ2-3|-|TRBV30
CAWSVEVFFTDTQYF
TGTGCCTGGAGTGTGGAGGTTTTCTTCACAGATACGCAGTATTTT
>TRBD1|TRBJ2-5|-|TRBV4-3
CASSQDRTGGDETQYF
TGCGCCAGCAGCCAAGATAGGACAGGGGGGGACGAGACCCAGTACTTC
>TRBD1|TRBJ2-3|-|TRBV2
CARGAQGATRDTQYF
TGTGCCAGGGGGGCCCAGGGGGCGACCCGAGATACGCAGTATTTT
>TRBD2|TRBJ2-3|-|TRBV29-1
CSALLAGASSTQYF
TGCAGCGCCTTACTAGCGGGTGCTTCGTCGACGCAGTATTTT
>TRBD1|TRBJ1-3|few|TRBV11-1
CARRQGNGGNTIYF
TGTGCCAGGAGACAGGGGAATGGTGGAAACACCATATATTTT
>-|TRBJ1-2|-|TRBV6-5
CASTPGGRGYYGYTF
TGTGCCAGCACGCCTGGGGGCAGGGGCTACTATGGCTACACCTTC
>-|TRBJ2-2|-|TRBV9
CASSFGTRAGELFF
TGTGCCAGCAGCTTCGGGACTCGGGCCGGGGAGCTGTTTTTT
>TRBD2|TRBJ2-5|-|TRBV7-2
CASSWEGRLFKETQYF
TGTGCCAGCAGCTGGGAGGGTCGTCTATTCAAAGAGACCCAGTACTTC
>TRBD2|TRBJ2-3|-|TRBV5-8
CASSQGLAVTDTQYF
TGTGCCAGCAGCCAGGGACTAGCGGTCACAGATACGCAGTATTTT
>TRBD2|TRBJ2-1|-|TRBV9
CASSVVAAGGAGGTAEQFF
TGTGCCAGCAGCGTCGTCGCGGCCGGGGGAGCGGGGGGGACTGCTGAGCAGTTCTTC
>TRBD1|TRBJ1-1|-|TRBV6-5
CASSYPLTGVGTEAFF
TGTGCCAGCAGTTACCCCTTAACAGGGGTTGGGACTGAAGCTTTCTTT
>TRBD2|TRBJ2-1|once|TRBV30
CAWRIGAGGLNEQFF
TGTGCCTGGAGGATAGGGGCGGGGGGACTCAATGAGCAGTTCTTC
>TRBD1|TRBJ2-1|-|TRBV11-2
CASSLVGQGFSNEQFF
TGTGCCAGCAGCCTAGTGGGACAGGGGTTCAGTAATGAGCAGTTCTTC
>TRBD1|TRBJ1-3|once|TRBV3-1/TRBV3-2
CASSQDLGQGMDTIYF
TGTGCCAGCAGCCAAGATCTGGGACAGGGAATGGACACCATATATTTT
>TRBD1|TRBJ2-7|-|TRBV7-9
CASSSTGAGEQYF
TGTGCCAGCAGCTCGACAGGGGCTGGCGAGCAGTACTTC
>TRBD1|TRBJ1-2|-|TRBV5-1
CASSPTDRGDYGYTF
TGCGCCAGCAGCCCCACGGACAGGGGTGACTATGGCTACACCTTC
>-|TRBJ1-5|-|TRBV21-1
CASSKIHSGTGVKPQHF
TGTGCCAGCAGCAAAATTCATTCCGGGACAGGGGTCAAGCCCCAGCATTTT
>-|TRBJ1-4|once|TRBV5-5
CASSLGQNLATNEKLFF
TGTGCCAGCAGCTTAGGCCAGAATCTAGCAACTAATGAAAAACTGTTTTTT
>-|TRBJ2-3|-|TRBV4-3
CASSTRGLLSTDTQYF
TGCGCCAGCAGCACCAGGGGCCTCCTTAGCACAGATACGCAGTATTTT
>-|TRBJ2-1|-|TRBV6-5
CASRGEYNEQFF
TGTGCCAGCCGGGGTGAATACAATGAGCAGTTCTTC
>TRBD1|TRBJ1-1|-|TRBV27
CASSLDRGVNTEAFF
TGTGCCAGCAGCCTAGACAGGGGGGTGAACACTGAAGCTTTCTTT
>TRBD2|TRBJ2-3|-|TRBV24-1
CATSDPQLAGRLDTQYF
TGTGCCACCAGTGATCCACAACTAGCGGGAAGACTAGATACGCAGTATTTT
>-|TRBJ2-7|few|TRBV7-9
CASSLATGDGAYEQYF
TGTGCCAGCAGCTTAGCGACGGGGGACGGTGCCTACGAGCAGTACTTC
>TRBD1|TRBJ2-5|-|TRBV19
CASRGTGRQETQYF
TGTGCCAGCAGGGGGACAGGGAGACAAGAGACCCAGTACTTC
>-|TRBJ1-1|-|TRBV4-3
CASSQDRNTEAFF
TGCGCCAGCAGCCAAGACAGGAACACTGAAGCTTTCTTT